Reported below is one T cell receptor beta chain. What antigen it recognizes has not been identified. No base qualities exist here, and no much larger clone lies one base off it. V has 4 bases trimmed and J has 0 bases trimmed; junction bases matching no gene number 9. Reading from cysteine to phenylalanine, the CDR3 counts 17 amino acids. This entry keeps only the CDR3 DNA: 51 bases, framed from base 1. The germline V gene sets CDR1 to KGHSH and CDR2 to LQKENI. The donors were healthy, HIV-negative adults who had no recently reported acute infections or vaccinations. All donors were Caucasian adults living in Nashville, Tennessee, USA. CD4+ T cells were enriched through magnetic negative selection, after which naive cells were positively selected on CD45RA and the remaining negative fraction served as the memory subset. Blood was obtained by leukapheresis, after which PBMCs were separated by Ficoll-Histopaque density gradient centrifugation and cryopreserved in liquid nitrogen vapor phase. Analytical flow cytometry was used to check the purity and quantity of every magnetically sorted T cell population. Genomic DNA was isolated from every sorted fraction and measured by UV absorbance on a Nanodrop 2000c.

This entry is derived from a study of shared clonotypes between healthy human individuals (dated by TCRdb to 2018 to 2021). The study in broad terms: A couple of women and a few men aged 18 to 49 years were included in the cohort. To estimate repertoire size and how much clonotypes are shared between individuals, the study performed deep sequencing of blood TCR repertoires from a handful of healthy adults. Different laboratories and diverse techniques were used to prepare libraries and sequence TCR repertoires, to increase sequencing depth and limit assay-specific biases. For each donor, CD4 naive and CD4 memory were each run on three plates, CD8 naive on two plates, and CD8 memory on one plate. Leukapheresis yielded between about 0.85 and 10 billion PBMCs per donor. What the study reported, not specific to this receptor: Rarefaction of sorted-subset datasets indicated incomplete sequencing despite the large sequencing depth. Clonotypes shared by all four sorted-subset donors showed higher generation probabilities than non-shared clonotypes. Estimated clonotype richness was generally larger for naive than for memory subsets. When four donors were compared, the shared fraction of clonotypes was about 5.2% for naive CD4, 3.5% to 4% for naive CD8, 2% to 2.5% for memory CD4, and approximately 0.4% for memory CD8. Because the study included a small number of donors, the genetic and exposure-history diversity represented was limited. Based on pairwise subsampling, the degree of clonotype sharing among donors was expected to be affected by sequencing depth. Only blood was sampled, and tissue TCR repertoires likely differ from those in blood.

Using the deep immunoSEQ assay, TCR CDR3 regions were amplified from genomic DNA by multiplex PCR. Genomic DNA extracted from each cell subset was distributed evenly over all wells of several immunoSEQ 96-well plates, and each plate served as one replicate. For sorted subsets, 200 ng of genomic DNA, equivalent to some 30,000 T cell genomes, went into each replicate PCR. Purified libraries were measured with a Qubit 3.0 fluorometer, size-checked on a Bioanalyzer 2100, and measured again with the KAPA Library Quantification kit. Every immunoSEQ 96-well plate was sequenced on a separate single-read 150-cycle Illumina NextSeq 550 flow cell. Per the original workflow: Because the immunoSEQ output held only junctional sequences and lacked quality scores, the filtering could not match the filtering applied to full-length reads. Sequences were annotated with PyIR, a Python wrapper for IgBLAST v1.9, using IMGT germline references to assign V/J genes and CDR3. Reads with weak V/J assignments (E-value above 1e-6), missing CDR3, stop codons, out-of-frame junctions, or ambiguous translated residues were removed. A V3J clonotype was defined by an identical inferred V gene, J gene, and CDR3 amino acid sequence. The percentage overlap between two repertoires was calculated by dividing the number of shared unique clonotypes by the size of the smaller repertoire. Richness of each repertoire was evaluated using RTK rarefaction, the Chao1 estimator, and Recon v2.1 estimates of unobserved clonotypes. Generation probabilities were computed with OLGA for all TCRbeta clonotypes obtained by the gDNA method from four donors. TCRdb re-hosts the immuneACCESS table, in-frame sequences only. Its copies lack some clones; in the studies checked, an unresolved V gene accounts for under half of them, and the cause for the rest is not known. The V and J calls and the clone size are those of that table, but D and trimming were determined from the DNA. Present in this sample are some 1,400,000 clones, around 97% of which were seen just once. 0.95% to 1.5% of the sample goes to the ten largest clones.

The TCR sequence derives from a man aged 30 to 39 in good health. Source material: naive CD4+ T cells sorted from blood. Read against the paper, the sample's cell subset or site label means: CD45RA+ positively selected. This sequence uses TRBV18 and TRBJ2-7; 10 middle bases align to TRBD1. Read as DNA, the sequence is TGTGCCAGCTCACGGGGGACAGGGGCAACATACTCCTACGAGCAGTACTTC. Translated, this is CASSRGTGATYSYEQYF.